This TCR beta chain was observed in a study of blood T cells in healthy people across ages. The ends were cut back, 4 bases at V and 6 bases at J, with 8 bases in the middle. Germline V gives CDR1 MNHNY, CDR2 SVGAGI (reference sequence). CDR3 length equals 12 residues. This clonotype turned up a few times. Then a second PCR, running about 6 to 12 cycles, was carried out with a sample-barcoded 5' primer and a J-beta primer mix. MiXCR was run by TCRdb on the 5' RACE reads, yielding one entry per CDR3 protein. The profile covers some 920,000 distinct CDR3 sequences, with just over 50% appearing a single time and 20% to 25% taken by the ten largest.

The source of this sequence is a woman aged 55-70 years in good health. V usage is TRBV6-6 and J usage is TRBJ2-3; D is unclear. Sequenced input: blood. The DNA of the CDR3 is TGTGCCAGCAGTTCTGCTAAGGATACGCAGTATTTT. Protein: CASSSAKDTQYF.